This entry lists 6 T cell receptor beta chains sequenced from one sample in a study of T cells in Graves' hyperthyroidism and ophthalmopathy. TCR beta CDR3 regions were amplified from RNA transcripts. A set of HTBI primers served as the primers for a first-round RT-PCR of the TCR CDR3. TCRdb recomputed calls from the multiplex PCR reads with MiXCR, one row per CDR3 protein. The sample has about 100,000 distinct CDR3 sequences, approximately 16% seen once. The sample was blood. Receptors originate from a woman aged 50 to 60 with Graves' hyperthyroidism.

This clonotype was detected ten times or more. The chain links TRBV18 to TRBJ2-7, with unresolved D. V was cut by 5 bases and J by 6 bases, with 11 bases left in between. The CDR3 extends over 12 amino acids. The germline V gene encodes CDR1 KGHSH and CDR2 LQKENI. The CDR3: CASSSTEVEQYF. CDR3 nucleotides: TGTGCCAGCTCATCCACCGAGGTCGAGCAGTACTTC.

The table lists this clonotype with many counts. The chain recombines TRBV28 with TRBJ2-1, with D possibly being TRBD1 (6 bases). CDR1 MDHEN and CDR2 SYDVKM come from the germline V gene. V gave up 6 bases and J gave up 10 bases, with 10 bases separating them. The CDR3 contains 11 residues. As DNA, the CDR3 is TGTGCCAGCAGGCGGACAGTCGAGCAGTTCTTC. This sequence encodes CASRRTVEQFF.

This clonotype was seen many times. V gene TRBV5-1 combines with J gene TRBJ1-2, with D uncertain. This CDR3 contains 14 residues. The V end lost 5 bases, the J end lost 2 bases, and 13 bases lay between the germline ends. The germline V gene encodes CDR1 SGHRS and CDR2 YFSETQ. CDR3 sequence (DNA): TGCGCCAGCAGTTTGACGGTCTCAAACTATGGCTACACCTTC. It encodes CASSLTVSNYGYTF.

At least ten counts were recorded for this clonotype. The chain employs TRBV6-6 and TRBJ1-2; perhaps TRBD1 as D (6 bases). V was pared by 0 bases and J by 2 bases, with 7 bases between. In germline, CDR1 is MNHNY, CDR2 SVGAGI (reference sequence). This CDR3 is built from 14 residues. Here the CDR3 reads CASSYSTGNYGYTF. The DNA for the CDR3 is TGTGCCAGCAGTTACTCGACAGGAAACTATGGCTACACCTTC.

This clonotype was recorded at least ten times. The V gene is TRBV2, the J gene TRBJ2-3; TRBD2 aligns across 8 bases. CDR1 and CDR2 from the germline V gene are SNHLY and FYNNEI. Trimming took 3 bases from V and 3 from J; bases not matched to a gene: 2. The CDR3 sequence is 14 residues long. In DNA, the CDR3 is TGTGCCAGCAGTGAGGAGCGGGGGACAGATACGCAGTATTTT. This gives the protein CASSEERGTDTQYF.

This clonotype was seen repeatedly, ten times or more. The chain combines TRBV12-3 or TRBV12-4 with TRBJ2-1; 10 nucleotides match TRBD2. CDR3 length: 17 amino acids. Unmatched junction bases numbered 8, after V lost 6 bases and J lost 0 bases. In DNA form, the CDR3 reads TGTGCCAGCAGGCCGGGACTAGCGTTGAGCTCCTACAATGAGCAGTTCTTC. This codes for CASRPGLALSSYNEQFF.